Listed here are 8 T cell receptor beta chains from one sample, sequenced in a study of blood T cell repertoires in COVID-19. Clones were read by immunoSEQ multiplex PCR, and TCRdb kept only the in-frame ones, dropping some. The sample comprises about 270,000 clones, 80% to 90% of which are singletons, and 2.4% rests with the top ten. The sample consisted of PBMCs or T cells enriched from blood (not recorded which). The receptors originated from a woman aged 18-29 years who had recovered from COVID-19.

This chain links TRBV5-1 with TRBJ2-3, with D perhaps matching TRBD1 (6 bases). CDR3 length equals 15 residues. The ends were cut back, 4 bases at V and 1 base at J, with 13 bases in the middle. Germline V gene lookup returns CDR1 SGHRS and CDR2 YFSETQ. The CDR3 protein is CASSVGGFRTDTQYF. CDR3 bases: TGCGCCAGCAGCGTAGGGGGATTTCGCACAGATACGCAGTATTTT. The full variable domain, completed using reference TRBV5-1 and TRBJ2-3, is KAGVTQTPRYLIKTRGQQVTLSCSPISGHRSVSWYQQTPGQGLQFLFEYFSETQRNKGNFPGRFSGRQFSNSRSEMNVSTLELGDSALYLCASSVGGFRTDTQYFGPGTRLTVL.

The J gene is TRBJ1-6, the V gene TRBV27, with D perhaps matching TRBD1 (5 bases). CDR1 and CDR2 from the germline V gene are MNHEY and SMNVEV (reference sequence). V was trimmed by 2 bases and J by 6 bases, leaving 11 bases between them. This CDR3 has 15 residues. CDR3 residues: CASSLVQEFNSPLHF. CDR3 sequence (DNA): TGTGCCAGCAGTTTAGTACAGGAGTTTAATTCACCCCTCCACTTT.

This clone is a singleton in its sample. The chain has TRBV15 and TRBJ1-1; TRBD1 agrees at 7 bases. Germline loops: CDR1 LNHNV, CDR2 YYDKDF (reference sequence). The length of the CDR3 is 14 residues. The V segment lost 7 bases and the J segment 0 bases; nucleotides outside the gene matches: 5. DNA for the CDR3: TGTGCCACCACGGGACAGATATTGAACACTGAAGCTTTCTTT. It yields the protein CATTGQILNTEAFF. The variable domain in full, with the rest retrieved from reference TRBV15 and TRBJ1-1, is DAMVIQNPRYQVTQFGKPVTLSCSQTLNHNVMYWYQQKSSQAPKLLFHYYDKDFNNEADTPDNFQSRRPNTSFCFLDIRSPGLGDTAMYLCATTGQILNTEAFFGQGTRLTVV.

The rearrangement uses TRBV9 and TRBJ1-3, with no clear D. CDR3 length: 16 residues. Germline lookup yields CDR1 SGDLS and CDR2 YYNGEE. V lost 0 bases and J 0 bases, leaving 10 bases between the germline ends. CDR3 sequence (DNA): TGTGCCAGCAGCGTAGCAGGATACGACTCTGGAAACACCATATATTTT. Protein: CASSVAGYDSGNTIYF.

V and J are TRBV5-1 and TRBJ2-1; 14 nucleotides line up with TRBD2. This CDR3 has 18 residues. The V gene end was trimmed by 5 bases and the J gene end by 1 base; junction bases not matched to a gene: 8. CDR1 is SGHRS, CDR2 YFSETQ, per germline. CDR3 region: CASRQTGLAGVSYNEQFF. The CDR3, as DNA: TGCGCCAGCAGGCAAACGGGACTAGCGGGGGTATCCTACAATGAGCAGTTCTTC. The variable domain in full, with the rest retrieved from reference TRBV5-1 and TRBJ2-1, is KAGVTQTPRYLIKTRGQQVTLSCSPISGHRSVSWYQQTPGQGLQFLFEYFSETQRNKGNFPGRFSGRQFSNSRSEMNVSTLELGDSALYLCASRQTGLAGVSYNEQFFGPGTRLTVL.

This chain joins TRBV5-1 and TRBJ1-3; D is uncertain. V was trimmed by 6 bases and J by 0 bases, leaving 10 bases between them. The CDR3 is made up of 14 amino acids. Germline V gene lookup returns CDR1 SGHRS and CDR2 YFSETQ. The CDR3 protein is CASNDGDSGNTIYF. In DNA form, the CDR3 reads TGCGCCAGCAACGACGGGGACTCTGGAAACACCATATATTTT.

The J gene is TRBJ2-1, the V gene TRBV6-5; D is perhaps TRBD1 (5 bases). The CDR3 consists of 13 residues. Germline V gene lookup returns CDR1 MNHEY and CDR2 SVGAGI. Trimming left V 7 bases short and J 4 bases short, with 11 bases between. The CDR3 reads CASNPTEYNEQFF. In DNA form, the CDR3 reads TGTGCCAGCAACCCGACAGAATACAATGAGCAGTTCTTC.

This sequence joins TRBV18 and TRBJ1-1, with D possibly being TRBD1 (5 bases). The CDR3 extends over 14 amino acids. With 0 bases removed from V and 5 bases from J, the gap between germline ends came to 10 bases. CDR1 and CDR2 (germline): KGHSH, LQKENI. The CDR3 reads CASSPPGAGTEAFF. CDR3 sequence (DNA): TGTGCCAGCTCACCACCTGGGGCAGGGACTGAAGCTTTCTTT.